Sequencing of this TCR beta chain was carried out in a study of blood T cell repertoires in COVID-19. Whole-study context: Acute-phase and convalescent COVID-19 samples originated in the United States, Italy and Spain. PBMCs, B-cell-depleted T cells, or T cells were the source of the cDNA or gDNA that made up the material.

In the original workflow: From reference gene primer amplification, estimates of nucleated cell counts were derived. Assay: immunoSEQ multiplex PCR; the TCRdb copy retains only in-frame clones and omits some. The DNA was the basis for D and trimming; V, J and clone size are from that table. Among around 270,000 clones listed, around nine tenths were seen once. This receptor was obtained from a man in his forties who had recovered from COVID-19. Sequenced input: peripheral blood.

The CDR3 region has the DNA TGTGCCAGCAGCCTGAGGGGGGGAAACACTGAAGCTTTCTTT. Encoded protein: CASSLRGGNTEAFF. The gene calls are TRBV3-1 (or the pseudogene TRBV3-2) and TRBJ1-1; D is possibly TRBD1 (6 bases). The germline V gene has CDR1 LGHDT and CDR2 YNNKEL (reference sequence). The length of the CDR3 is 14 residues. Trimming stripped 4 bases from V and 2 bases from J, with 11 bases between.